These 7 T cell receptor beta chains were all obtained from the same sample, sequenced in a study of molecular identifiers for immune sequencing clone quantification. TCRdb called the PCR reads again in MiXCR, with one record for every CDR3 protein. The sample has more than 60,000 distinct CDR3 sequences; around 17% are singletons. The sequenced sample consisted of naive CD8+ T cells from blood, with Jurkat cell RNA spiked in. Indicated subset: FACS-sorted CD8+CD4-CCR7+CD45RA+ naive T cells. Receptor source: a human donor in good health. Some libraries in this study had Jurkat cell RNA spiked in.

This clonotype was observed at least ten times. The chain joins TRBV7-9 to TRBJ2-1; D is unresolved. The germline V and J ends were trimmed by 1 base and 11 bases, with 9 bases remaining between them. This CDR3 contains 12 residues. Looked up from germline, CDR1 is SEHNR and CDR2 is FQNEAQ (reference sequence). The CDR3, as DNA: TGTGCCAGCAGCTTAGTCCAGGAAAAGCAGTTCTTC. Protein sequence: CASSLVQEKQFF.

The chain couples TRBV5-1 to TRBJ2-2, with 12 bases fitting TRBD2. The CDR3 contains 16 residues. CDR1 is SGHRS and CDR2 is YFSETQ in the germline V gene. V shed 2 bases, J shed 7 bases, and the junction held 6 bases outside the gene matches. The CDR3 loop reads CASSLRLAGDGGELFF. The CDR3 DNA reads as TGCGCCAGCAGCTTACGACTAGCGGGGGACGGCGGGGAGCTGTTTTTT.

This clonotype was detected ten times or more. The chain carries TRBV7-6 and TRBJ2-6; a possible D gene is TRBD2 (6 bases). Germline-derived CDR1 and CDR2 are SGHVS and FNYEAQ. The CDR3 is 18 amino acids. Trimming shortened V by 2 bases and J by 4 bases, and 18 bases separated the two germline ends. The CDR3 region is CASSLYSRGVTGANVLTF. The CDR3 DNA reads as TGTGCCAGCAGCTTATACTCCCGCGGGGTTACCGGGGCCAACGTCCTGACTTTC.

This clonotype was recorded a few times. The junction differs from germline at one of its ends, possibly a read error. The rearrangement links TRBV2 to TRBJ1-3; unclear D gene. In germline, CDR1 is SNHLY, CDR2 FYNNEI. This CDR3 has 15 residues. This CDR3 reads CASTRRANSGDTIYF. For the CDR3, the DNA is TGTGCCAGCACCCGAAGGGCGAACTCTGGAGACACCATATATTTT.

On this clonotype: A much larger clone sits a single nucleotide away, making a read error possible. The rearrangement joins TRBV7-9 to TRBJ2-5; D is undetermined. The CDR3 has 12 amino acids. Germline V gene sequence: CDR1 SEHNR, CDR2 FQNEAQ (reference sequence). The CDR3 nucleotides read TGTGCCAGCAGCTATATGGGCGAGACCCTGTACTTC. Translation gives CASSYMGETLYF. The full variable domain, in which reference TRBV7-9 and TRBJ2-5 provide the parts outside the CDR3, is DTGVSQNPRHKITKRGQNVTFRCDPISEHNRLYWYRQTLGQGPEFLTYFQNEAQLEKSRLLSDRFSAERPKGSFSTLEIQRTEQGDSAMYLCASSYMGETLYFGPGTRLLVL.

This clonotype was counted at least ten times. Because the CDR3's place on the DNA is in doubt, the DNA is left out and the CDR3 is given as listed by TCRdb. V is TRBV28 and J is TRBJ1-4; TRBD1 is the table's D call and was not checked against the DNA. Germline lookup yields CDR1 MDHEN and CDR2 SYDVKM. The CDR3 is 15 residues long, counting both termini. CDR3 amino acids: CASSTSDRVGEKLFF.

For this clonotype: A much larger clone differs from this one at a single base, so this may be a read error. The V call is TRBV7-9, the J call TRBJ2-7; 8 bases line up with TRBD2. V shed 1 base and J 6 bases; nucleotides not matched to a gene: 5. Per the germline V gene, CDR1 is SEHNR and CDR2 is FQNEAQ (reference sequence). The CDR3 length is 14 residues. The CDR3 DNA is TGTGCCAGCAGCTTAGAGCGGACTAGCTTCGAGCAGTACTTC. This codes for CASSLERTSFEQYF.